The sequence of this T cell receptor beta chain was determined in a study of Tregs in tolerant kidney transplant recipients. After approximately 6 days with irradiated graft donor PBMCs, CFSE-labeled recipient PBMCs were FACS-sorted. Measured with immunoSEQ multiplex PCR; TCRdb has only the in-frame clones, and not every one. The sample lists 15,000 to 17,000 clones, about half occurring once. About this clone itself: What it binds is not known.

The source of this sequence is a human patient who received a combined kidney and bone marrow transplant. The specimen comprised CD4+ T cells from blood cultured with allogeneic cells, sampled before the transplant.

The CDR3 nucleotides read TGCGCCAGCAGTTTCTTACACACAGATACGCAGTATTTT. Amino acid sequence: CASSFLHTDTQYF. The rearrangement links TRBV5-1 to TRBJ2-3; D unclear. This CDR3 comprises 13 residues. CDR1 SGHRS and CDR2 YFSETQ come from the germline V gene. V was shortened by 5 bases and J by 2 bases, with 9 bases between the two germline ends.